What follows are 23 T cell receptor beta chains derived from one specimen sequenced in a study of cytotoxic CD8 clonotypes in ibrutinib-treated CLL (dated by TCRdb to the early 2020s). In the paper's terms, the time point label means: about twelve months on ibrutinib. Libraries were built with the immunoSEQ multiplex PCR assay. Sourced from immuneACCESS, this table was stored by TCRdb with only in-frame sequences that have V and J called. A share of the clones is absent; for the studies checked, an unresolved V gene accounts for under half, and the remainder has no known explanation. The sample table lists about 160,000 clones, more than 75% of them with a count of one. Approximately 2% of the sample belongs to the ten largest clones. The source material was PBMCs, sampled after 12 months of ibrutinib treatment. These receptors were taken from a human donor with chronic lymphocytic leukemia.

This clone occurred a few times. V and J are TRBV7-2 and TRBJ2-5, with unresolved D. The CDR3 has 13 residues. Trimming shortened V by 3 bases and J by 2 bases, and 7 bases separated the two germline ends. Germline loops: CDR1 SGHTA, CDR2 FQGNSA. The CDR3 nucleotides are TGTGCCAGCAGCTTGGTACAGCAAGAGACCCAGTACTTC. Translated: CASSLVQQETQYF.

In DNA form, the CDR3 reads TGTGCCAGCAGTGAAGCGCTTTTGGGGACTAGCGCGAGCACAGATACGCAGTATTTT. As protein: CASSEALLGTSASTDTQYF. This chain joins TRBV2 and TRBJ2-3; TRBD2 agrees at 10 bases. The CDR3 has 19 residues. Per the germline V gene, CDR1 is SNHLY and CDR2 is FYNNEI. V shed 0 bases, J shed 0 bases, and the junction held 9 bases outside the gene matches.

V is TRBV7-2 and J is TRBJ2-1; D is perhaps TRBD1 (5 bases). Germline CDR1 is SGHTA and CDR2 is FQGNSA. The V gene lost 4 bases and the J gene lost 11 bases, with 15 bases spanning the gap. The CDR3 length is 13 residues. CDR3 residues: CASSSRVGAKQFF. The CDR3 DNA sequence: TGTGCCAGCAGCTCGCGCGTAGGGGCCAAGCAGTTCTTC.

A few counts support this clone. The chain has TRBV4-3 and TRBJ2-7; either TRBD1 or TRBD2 may fit D (5 bases each). Looked up from germline, CDR1 is LGHNA and CDR2 is YSLEER. There are 16 residues in the CDR3. V was pared by 0 bases and J by 5 bases, with 17 bases between. DNA for the CDR3: TGCGCCAGCAGCCAAGATGCCCGTAGGGGAGTGAACGAGCAGTACTTC. This gives the protein CASSQDARRGVNEQYF.

V is TRBV4-2 and J is TRBJ2-2, with D perhaps matching TRBD1 or TRBD2 (5 bases each). Deletions cut 0 bases from V and 8 bases from J, with 25 bases between. CDR1 is LGHNA, CDR2 YNFKEQ, per germline. The CDR3 spans 19 residues. This CDR3 reads CASSQEGAGSPGILGELFF. CDR3 nucleotides: TGTGCCAGCAGCCAAGAGGGAGCAGGGTCCCCCGGGATTCTAGGGGAGCTGTTTTTT.

The J gene is TRBJ2-5, the V gene TRBV5-4, with D perhaps TRBD1 (6 bases). V lost 0 bases and J lost 2, with 14 bases in between. This CDR3 spans 16 amino acids. Germline assignment: CDR1 SGHNT and CDR2 YYREEE (reference sequence). Here the CDR3 reads CASSLGMGAVQETQYF. CDR3 sequence (DNA): TGTGCCAGCAGCTTGGGAATGGGGGCGGTTCAAGAGACCCAGTACTTC.

This chain links TRBV27 with TRBJ2-5, with D unresolved. The CDR3 is made up of 13 amino acids. CDR1 and CDR2 (germline): MNHEY, SMNVEV (reference sequence). V was shortened by 8 bases and J by 5 bases, with 15 bases between the two germline ends. Here the CDR3 reads CASREGNEETQYF. Written as DNA, the CDR3 is TGTGCCAGCCGAGAAGGGAATGAGGAGACCCAGTACTTC.

The chain carries TRBV11-2 and TRBJ2-7, with D hard to call. Germline CDR1 and CDR2: SGHAT and FQNNGV. This CDR3 has 11 amino acids. Deletions cut 5 bases from V and 3 bases from J, with 5 bases between. The CDR3 is CASSPDYEQYF. CDR3 bases: TGTGCCAGCAGCCCCGACTACGAGCAGTACTTC.

The CDR3 DNA reads TGTGCCAGCAGCTTAGTTTACGAGCAGTACTTC. The encoded protein is CASSLVYEQYF. This rearrangement joins TRBV7-9 to TRBJ2-7; D is unresolved. Germline CDR1 and CDR2: SEHNR and FQNEAQ (reference sequence). The V and J ends lost 1 base and 4 bases respectively, with 2 bases between them. CDR3 length: 11 amino acids.

This chain uses TRBV5-1 with TRBJ2-3; tentative D call: TRBD2 (6 bases). The CDR3 is 17 residues long. CDR1 SGHRS and CDR2 YFSETQ come from the germline V gene. Trimming left V 0 bases short and J 3 bases short, with 17 bases between. In DNA form, the CDR3 reads TGCGCCAGCAGCTTGGCAGAATCGGGAGTAGGTACAGATACGCAGTATTTT. Amino acids: CASSLAESGVGTDTQYF.

Note on this clone: One end of the junction varies from germline; a read error may be responsible. This chain links TRBV7-7 with TRBJ2-5; 10 positions agree with TRBD1. Germline loops: CDR1 SSHAT, CDR2 FNYEAQ (reference sequence). The CDR3 is 18 amino acids. CDR3 sequence: CASSLKDTWTGGKETQYF. CDR3 sequence (DNA): TGTGCTAGCAGCTTAAAGGATACGTGGACAGGGGGAAAAGAGACCCAGTACTTC. The entire variable domain, with the rest obtained from reference TRBV7-7 and TRBJ2-5, is as follows: GAGVSQSPRYKVTKRGQDVTLRCDPISSHATLYWYQQALGQGPEFLTYFNYEAQPDKSGLPSDRFSAERPEGSISTLTIQRTEQRDSAMYRCASSLKDTWTGGKETQYFGPGTRLLVL.

The chain links TRBV7-9 to TRBJ2-2; D uncertain. V shed 3 bases and J shed 4 bases, with 6 bases lying between them. The CDR3 covers 13 residues. The germline V gene has CDR1 SEHNR and CDR2 FQNEAQ (reference sequence). The CDR3 DNA follows: TGTGCCAGCAGCTTTGTTCCCACCGGGGAGCTGTTTTTT. It specifies CASSFVPTGELFF.

In this sample, this clone turned up once. The CDR3 DNA is TGTGCCAGCAGTTTCCTACCTCGGGGAAACACCATATATTTT. Amino acid sequence: CASSFLPRGNTIYF. The chain is built from TRBV27 and TRBJ1-3; D ambiguous. There are 14 residues in the CDR3. V lost 3 bases and J lost 4, with 10 bases in between. The germline CDR1 and CDR2 sequences are MNHEY and SMNVEV (reference sequence).

The chain combines TRBV9 with TRBJ2-5; D call uncertain. The CDR3 contains 14 residues. V gave up 1 base and J gave up 1 base, with 8 bases separating them. CDR1 and CDR2 from the germline V gene are SGDLS and YYNGEE. CDR3 DNA sequence: TGTGCCAGCAGCGTATCGTGGCCCCAAGAGACCCAGTACTTC. Its protein product is CASSVSWPQETQYF.

The chain links TRBV28 to TRBJ1-5; possibly TRBD1 for D (5 bases). The V and J ends lost 3 bases and 2 bases respectively, with 11 bases between them. Germline V gene sequence: CDR1 MDHEN, CDR2 SYDVKM. There are 15 residues in the CDR3. CDR3 protein: CASSFGGVGNQPQHF. The CDR3 DNA follows: TGTGCCAGCAGTTTCGGAGGGGTCGGCAATCAGCCCCAGCATTTT.

This clone was observed a few times. V usage is TRBV28 and J usage is TRBJ1-1; 7 bases are a match to TRBD1. The trim removed 5 bases at V and 1 base at J, leaving 7 bases unmatched. The CDR3 is 15 amino acids. Germline V gene data show CDR1 as MDHEN and CDR2 as SYDVKM. CDR3 loop: CASSPTGQKNTEAFF. For the CDR3, the DNA is TGTGCCAGCAGTCCGACGGGACAGAAGAACACTGAAGCTTTCTTT. Based on the CDR3 plus reference TRBV28 and TRBJ1-1, the full variable domain is DVKVTQSSRYLVKRTGEKVFLECVQDMDHENMFWYRQDPGLGLRLIYFSYDVKMKEKGDIPEGYSVSREKKERFSLILESASTNQTSMYLCASSPTGQKNTEAFFGQGTRLTVV.

This chain uses TRBV30 with TRBJ2-1, with D hard to call. The CDR3 extends over 15 amino acids. V was cut by 2 bases and J by 8 bases, with 19 bases left in between. From germline, CDR1 is GTSNPN and CDR2 SVGIG (reference sequence). The CDR3 coding sequence is TGTGCCTGGAGTTATTCCGGCCTCACCCCGTATGAGCAGTTCTTC. This codes for CAWSYSGLTPYEQFF.

This clone was counted between two and nine times. The V and J genes are TRBV19 and TRBJ2-1; 11 nucleotides align to TRBD1. The V segment lost 6 bases and the J segment 2 bases; nucleotides outside the gene matches: 6. The germline gives CDR1 LNHDA, CDR2 SQIVND (reference sequence). The CDR3 spans 16 residues. The CDR3: CASSNGQGATYNEQFF. The DNA of the CDR3 is TGTGCCAGTAGCAACGGACAGGGGGCCACCTACAATGAGCAGTTCTTC.

This rearrangement joins TRBV7-3 to TRBJ1-3; D is unclear. The CDR3 extends over 17 amino acids. The ends were cut back, 5 bases at V and 0 bases at J, with 17 bases in the middle. Germline loops: CDR1 SGHTA, CDR2 FQGTGA. CDR3 amino acids: CASSIRTVRRSGNTIYF. In DNA form, the CDR3 reads TGTGCCAGCAGCATACGGACGGTACGCCGCTCTGGAAACACCATATATTTT. Looking up the rest from reference TRBV7-3 and TRBJ1-3 gives the full variable domain: GAGVSQTPSNKVTEKGKYVELRCDPISGHTALYWYRQSLGQGPEFLIYFQGTGAADDSGLPNDRFFAVRPEGSVSTLKIQRTERGDSAVYLCASSIRTVRRSGNTIYFGEGSWLTVV.

CDR3 sequence: CASRWTRGCEQYF. CDR3 nucleotide sequence: TGTGCCAGCCGGTGGACTAGAGGTTGCGAGCAGTACTTC. The chain recombines TRBV28 with TRBJ2-7; 7 nucleotides line up with TRBD2. Looked up from germline, CDR1 is MDHEN and CDR2 is SYDVKM. This CDR3 has 13 amino acids. V was clipped by 8 bases and J by 6 bases; unmatched bases: 10.

The chain recombines TRBV28 with TRBJ1-2, with D maybe TRBD1 (5 bases). Germline lookup yields CDR1 MDHEN and CDR2 SYDVKM. Trimming left V 6 bases short and J 8 bases short, with 16 bases between. The CDR3 totals 13 residues. CDR3 in amino acids: CASSSDRGRGYTF. The CDR3 bases are TGTGCCAGCAGCTCCGATCGGGGGAGAGGCTACACCTTC.

CDR3 sequence reads: CASSLVTGHGYTF. CDR3 nucleotides: TGTGCCAGCAGCTTAGTAACAGGGCATGGCTACACCTTC. The V call is TRBV7-6, the J call TRBJ1-2; D possibly corresponds to TRBD1 (6 bases). Trimming took off 1 base at V and 6 bases at J, with 9 bases between the two ends. This CDR3 contains 13 residues. Germline V gene sequence: CDR1 SGHVS, CDR2 FNYEAQ.

The V and J genes are TRBV5-1 and TRBJ2-3; possibly TRBD2 for D (5 bases). Trimming stripped 4 bases from V and 0 bases from J, with 9 bases between. Germline CDR1 is SGHRS and CDR2 is YFSETQ. The CDR3 is 14 residues long. The chain's CDR3 is CASSGRVSTDTQYF. CDR3 in DNA: TGCGCCAGCAGCGGGCGGGTAAGCACAGATACGCAGTATTTT.